These T cell receptor beta chains were read from a single sample in a study of early T cells in non-severe SARS-CoV-2 infection. Each CDR3 protein gets one entry after TCRdb re-called the 5' RACE reads with MiXCR. The sample lists 68,000 or so distinct CDR3 sequences, 9.5% to 15% occurring once. Sample: whole blood. These receptors originate from an adult who was a healthcare worker with PCR-confirmed SARS-CoV-2 infection or an uninfected control (not recorded which). The CDR3 runs from the conserved cysteine through the conserved F or W. The D gene is left open where the match is weak. The size field is filled for only some rows; it gives once, few, many or a size class.

TRBJ2-7,TRBV2,TRBD1,few,CASSGQGPNEQYF,TGTGCCAGCAGCGGACAGGGTCCTAACGAGCAGTACTTC
TRBJ1-2,TRBV19,.,.,CASRRGAGDGYTF,TGTGCCAGTAGGCGGGGGGCTGGAGATGGCTACACCTTC
TRBJ2-5,TRBV6-5,.,few,CASSYSWDPQETQYF,TGTGCCAGCAGTTACTCTTGGGACCCCCAAGAGACCCAGTACTTC
TRBJ1-1,TRBV20-1,.,few,CSAKGPTTEAFF,TGCAGTGCTAAGGGCCCGACCACTGAAGCTTTCTTT
TRBJ2-2,TRBV7-2,.,few,CASSLEGTGELFF,TGTGCCAGCAGCTTGGAGGGAACCGGGGAGCTGTTTTTT
TRBJ2-7,TRBV20-1,TRBD1,.,CSASVGQGTYEQYF,TGCAGTGCCAGTGTGGGACAGGGAACCTACGAGCAGTACTTC
TRBJ1-2,TRBV11-2,.,many,CASSLVGSPNYGYTF,TGTGCCAGCAGCTTAGTCGGATCCCCTAACTATGGCTACACCTTC
TRBJ2-5,TRBV6-5,TRBD2,.,CASSYSGGQETQYF,TGTGCCAGCAGTTACTCGGGAGGGCAAGAGACCCAGTACTTC
TRBJ2-7,TRBV20-1,TRBD2,many,CSATGGSSYEQYF,TGCAGTGCTACGGGGGGGAGCTCCTACGAGCAGTACTTC
TRBJ2-5,TRBV20-1,.,few,CSARSGQGWETQYF,TGCAGTGCTAGAAGTGGTCAGGGATGGGAGACCCAGTACTTC
TRBJ2-2,TRBV20-1,TRBD2,few,CSARLAGDTGELFF,TGCAGTGCTAGACTAGCGGGGGACACCGGGGAGCTGTTTTTT
TRBJ2-1,TRBV5-1,.,.,CASSPLGSYNEQFF,TGCGCCAGCAGCCCCCTGGGTTCCTACAATGAGCAGTTCTTC
TRBJ1-2,TRBV5-6,.,many,CASILRGDYGYTF,TGTGCCAGCATCCTGCGTGGGGACTATGGCTACACCTTC
TRBJ1-2,TRBV6-5,.,many,CASSYDGNYGYTF,TGTGCCAGCAGTTACGACGGAAACTATGGCTACACCTTC
TRBJ1-2,TRBV20-1,.,few,CSAREGPGEGYTF,TGCAGTGCTAGAGAGGGTCCAGGGGAGGGCTACACCTTC
TRBJ2-7,TRBV11-2,.,many,CASSLARLSNLDEQYF,TGTGCCAGCAGCTTAGCGCGCCTCTCTAACTTGGACGAGCAGTACTTC
TRBJ2-1,TRBV7-2,TRBD2,few,CASSLVGTSEYNEQFF,TGTGCCAGCAGCTTAGTGGGGACTAGCGAGTACAATGAGCAGTTCTTC
TRBJ2-2,TRBV10-2,.,.,CASGGTAVTGELFF,TGCGCCAGCGGCGGGACAGCGGTAACCGGGGAGCTGTTTTTT
TRBJ2-2,TRBV6-5,.,few,CASSYVGRNTGELFF,TGTGCCAGCAGTTACGTGGGACGGAACACCGGGGAGCTGTTTTTT
TRBJ1-2,TRBV7-9,.,.,CASSVGRLSNYGYTF,TGTGCCAGCAGCGTGGGGAGGCTGTCTAACTATGGCTACACCTTC
TRBJ2-7,TRBV7-9,TRBD2,.,CASSLVVAGGTIYEQYF,TGTGCCAGCAGCTTAGTAGTAGCGGGGGGGACCATCTACGAGCAGTACTTC
TRBJ1-2,TRBV11-2,.,many,CASSIGGRGLRERGYTF,TGTGCCAGCAGCATTGGTGGACGTGGACTTCGCGAGAGAGGCTACACCTTC